A single sample gave rise to the 27 T cell receptor beta chains below, sequenced in a study of neoadjuvant anti-PD-1 for oral cavity cancer. Time point specified: after neoadjuvant nivolumab, at surgical resection. Produced via immunoSEQ multiplex PCR; TCRdb's table is partial and in-frame only. The repertoire has about 9,500 clones, around 68% of them found once; the top ten carry around 4%. This specimen was PBMCs, taken after nivolumab (anti-PD-1) treatment. Receptors were obtained from a person aged 40 to 85 with oral cavity squamous cell carcinoma.

The chain uses TRBV15 and TRBJ1-5; D possibly corresponds to TRBD1 (5 bases). Germline V gives CDR1 LNHNV, CDR2 YYDKDF (reference sequence). Trimming took off 1 base at V and 4 bases at J, with 11 bases between the two ends. The CDR3 is 15 residues long. The chain's CDR3 is CATSRGGRENQPQHF. The CDR3 nucleotides read TGTGCCACCAGCAGAGGTGGCAGGGAAAATCAGCCCCAGCATTTT.

This sequence joins TRBV6-1 and TRBJ1-6; 7 nucleotides line up with TRBD1. The germline gives CDR1 MNHNS, CDR2 SASEGT. Trimming cost V 3 bases and J 7 bases; bases outside gene matches: 9. The CDR3 totals 16 residues. This CDR3 is CASSDRRDSRNSPLHF. The CDR3 nucleotides are TGTGCCAGCAGTGACCGCCGGGACAGTAGGAATTCACCCCTCCACTTT.

CDR3: CASSEQEGGGNEQFF. CDR3 DNA sequence: TGTGCCAGCAGTGAACAGGAAGGGGGCGGAAATGAGCAGTTCTTC. J is TRBJ2-1 and V is TRBV6-4; TRBD1 matches at 7 bases. The V and J ends lost 3 bases and 7 bases, in that order; junction bases with no gene match: 9. CDR1 and CDR2 (germline): MRHNA, SNTAGT. This CDR3 region has 15 residues.

The rearrangement joins TRBV9 to TRBJ2-2, with 13 bases lining up with TRBD2. V lost 4 bases, J lost 2 bases, and 11 bases stayed unmatched. This CDR3 is built from 19 residues. Germline CDR1 reads SGDLS; CDR2 reads YYNGEE. The CDR3 nucleotides read TGTGCCAGCAGCCCTGGACTAGCGGGAGTAGTATCAAACACCGGGGAGCTGTTTTTT. Protein: CASSPGLAGVVSNTGELFF.

The chain combines TRBV7-2 with TRBJ2-7, with D perhaps matching TRBD1 (7 bases). Germline CDR1 SGHTA, CDR2 FQGNSA. CDR3 length: 15 amino acids. V shed 3 bases and J shed 3 bases, with 15 bases lying between them. The CDR3 is CASSFTPGGRYEQYF. CDR3 nucleotides: TGTGCCAGCAGCTTCACCCCAGGGGGGCGCTACGAGCAGTACTTC.

The chain has TRBV5-4 and TRBJ1-1; 8 positions agree with TRBD1. Germline CDR1 and CDR2: SGHNT and YYREEE (reference sequence). With 2 bases clipped from V and 5 bases from J, the junction kept 2 bases outside the gene matches. CDR3 size: 13 residues. The CDR3 bases are TGTGCCAGCAGCTTAACAGGGGGAACTGAAGCTTTCTTT. Its translation: CASSLTGGTEAFF. Supplemented by reference TRBV5-4 and TRBJ1-1, the full variable domain reads ETGVTQSPTHLIKTRGQQVTLRCSSQSGHNTVSWYQQALGQGPQFIFQYYREEENGRGNFPPRFSGLQFPNYSSELNVNALELDDSALYLCASSLTGGTEAFFGQGTRLTVV.

The V call is TRBV30, the J call TRBJ2-7; no clear D. Germline V gives CDR1 GTSNPN, CDR2 SVGIG (reference sequence). This CDR3 spans 11 amino acids. V was cut by 2 bases and J by 6 bases, with 8 bases left in between. The CDR3 loop reads CAWSLGSEQYF. CDR3 sequence (DNA): TGTGCCTGGAGTCTTGGGTCCGAGCAGTACTTC.

This clone appeared a single time. The gene calls are TRBV27 and TRBJ1-5; 10 bases align to TRBD1. From germline, CDR1 is MNHEY and CDR2 SMNVEV (reference sequence). With 1 base clipped from V and 0 bases from J, the junction kept 6 bases outside the gene matches. This CDR3 contains 18 residues. In nucleotides, the CDR3 is TGTGCCAGCAGTTTATTAGGGACAGGGGCTTATAGCAATCAGCCCCAGCATTTT. This translates into CASSLLGTGAYSNQPQHF.

This rearrangement joins TRBV28 to TRBJ2-7; D is undetermined. Germline V gene data show CDR1 as MDHEN and CDR2 as SYDVKM. This CDR3 is built from 12 residues. V gave up 6 bases and J gave up 5 bases, with 11 bases separating them. As DNA, the CDR3 is TGTGCCAGCAGCTCGACGACAAACGAGCAGTACTTC. The encoded protein is CASSSTTNEQYF.

The chain couples TRBV12-5 to TRBJ1-6; D is unclear. The CDR3 covers 17 residues. From germline, CDR1 is LGHNT and CDR2 FRNRAP. V was shortened by 0 bases and J by 2 bases, with 11 bases between the two germline ends. As DNA, the CDR3 is TGTGCTAGTGGTTTGGTACCGAGGGAAACCTATAATTCACCCCTCCACTTT. Translation gives CASGLVPRETYNSPLHF.

This chain links TRBV11-3 with TRBJ1-1; TRBD1 is a possible D gene (5 bases). The CDR3 contains 13 residues. The germline V and J ends were trimmed by 5 bases and 4 bases, with 11 bases remaining between them. Germline assignment: CDR1 SGHNT and CDR2 YENEEA. The CDR3 is CASSRREGTEAFF. CDR3 DNA sequence: TGTGCCAGCAGCCGCAGGGAGGGCACTGAAGCTTTCTTT.

V and J are TRBV6-1 and TRBJ1-5; D perhaps matches TRBD1 (5 bases). V lost 4 bases and J lost 0, with 19 bases in between. The V gene's germline CDR1 is MNHNS and CDR2 SASEGT. This CDR3 is built from 18 residues. CDR3 bases: TGTGCCAGCAGTGGAATGGGAAAGGGGATTTATAGCAATCAGCCCCAGCATTTT. Its translation: CASSGMGKGIYSNQPQHF.

The chain carries TRBV10-2 and TRBJ2-5, with D possibly TRBD1 on 5 matching bases. The CDR3 length is 13 residues. Trimming took 3 bases from V and 5 from J, leaving 10 bases between them. Germline CDR1 is WSHSY and CDR2 is SAAADI. Written as DNA, the CDR3 is TGCGCCAGCAGTGAACAGGACGGTGAGACCCAGTACTTC. Protein: CASSEQDGETQYF.

Details on this clone: Relative to the germline gene, one junction end is altered; a read error may explain this. The chain recombines TRBV6-1 with TRBJ2-1, with 7 bases matching TRBD2. Germline CDR1 and CDR2: MNHNS and SASEGT. This CDR3 spans 13 amino acids. The CDR3 nucleotides read TGTGCCAGCAGTGATGGACCCTCGGGACTAAAGCTCTTC. It codes for CASSDGPSGLKLF.

There are a few counts of this clone. V is TRBV7-6 and J is TRBJ2-3; TRBD2 might be the D (5 bases). Between the trimmed V and J ends, which lost 4 bases and 2 bases, there was a span of 10 bases. The CDR3 is made up of 14 amino acids. The germline gives CDR1 SGHVS, CDR2 FNYEAQ. This CDR3 reads CASSSGISTDTQYF. CDR3 DNA sequence: TGTGCCAGCAGCTCCGGGATCTCCACAGATACGCAGTATTTT.

The V and J genes are TRBV5-6 and TRBJ1-1; the D is unclear. Germline V gives CDR1 SGHDT, CDR2 YYEEEE. V gave up 4 bases and J gave up 8 bases, with 12 bases separating them. CDR3 size: 12 residues. Here the CDR3 reads CASSPWTGEAFF. In DNA form, the CDR3 reads TGTGCCAGCAGCCCGTGGACGGGAGAAGCTTTCTTT.

The V call is TRBV6-1, the J call TRBJ2-1, with TRBD1 matching 7 bases. Germline V gene data show CDR1 as MNHNS and CDR2 as SASEGT. Trimming at V came to 2 bases and at J to 7 bases, leaving 5 bases not matched to a gene. This CDR3 region has 14 residues. The CDR3 DNA reads as TGTGCCAGCAGTGAAAGACAGGGCTGGAATGAGCAGTTCTTC. This gives the protein CASSERQGWNEQFF.

This clone was detected only a few times. The chain joins TRBV28 to TRBJ1-5, with D perhaps matching TRBD1 (5 bases). Germline-derived CDR1 and CDR2 are MDHEN and SYDVKM. The CDR3 extends over 14 amino acids. The V gene lost 3 bases and the J gene lost 0 bases, with 6 bases spanning the gap. The CDR3 protein is CASSFGTSNQPQHF. In DNA, the CDR3 is TGTGCCAGCAGTTTCGGGACTAGCAATCAGCCCCAGCATTTT.

The J gene is TRBJ1-2, the V gene TRBV19; D remains ambiguous. The CDR3 is 14 amino acids. CDR1 is LNHDA and CDR2 is SQIVND in the germline V gene (reference sequence). With 9 bases removed from V and 8 bases from J, the gap between germline ends came to 22 bases. CDR3 region: CASDNTGVRGGYTF. As DNA, the CDR3 is TGTGCCAGCGATAACACTGGGGTACGAGGAGGCTACACCTTC.

This clone showed up just a few times. The chain is built from TRBV19 and TRBJ1-1, with D unclear. Trimming stripped 5 bases from V and 1 base from J, with 8 bases between. Germline V gives CDR1 LNHDA, CDR2 SQIVND (reference sequence). The length of the CDR3 is 13 residues. CDR3 nucleotides: TGTGCCAGTAGTTCGACGGCGAACACTGAAGCTTTCTTT. This sequence encodes CASSSTANTEAFF.

V gene TRBV5-4 combines with J gene TRBJ2-3; 7 bases fit TRBD1. The CDR3 runs to 16 residues. The J segment lost 6 bases and the V segment lost 4 bases, leaving 14 bases of the junction unmatched. Germline CDR1 is SGHNT and CDR2 is YYREEE (reference sequence). The CDR3: CASSRRDSQTRDTQYF. In nucleotides, the CDR3 is TGTGCCAGCAGCCGCAGGGACAGTCAGACCAGGGATACGCAGTATTTT.

The rearrangement joins TRBV18 to TRBJ1-1; D may be TRBD1 (5 bases). The CDR3 is 17 residues long. From germline, CDR1 is KGHSH and CDR2 LQKENI. V was cut by 3 bases and J by 0 bases, with 17 bases left in between. This chain's CDR3 is CASSPPDSFYMNTEAFF. CDR3 coding DNA: TGTGCCAGCTCACCCCCTGACAGTTTTTACATGAACACTGAAGCTTTCTTT. The whole variable domain, remainder taken from reference TRBV18 and TRBJ1-1, is NAGVMQNPRHLVRRRGQEARLRCSPMKGHSHVYWYRQLPEEGLKFMVYLQKENIIDESGMPKERFSAEFPKEGPSILRIQQVVRGDSAAYFCASSPPDSFYMNTEAFFGQGTRLTVV.

This sequence joins TRBV29-1 and TRBJ2-5; weak D call: TRBD1 (5 bases). In germline, CDR1 is SQVTM, CDR2 ANQGSEA. The CDR3 has 13 amino acids. Trimming shortened V by 5 bases and J by 5 bases, and 15 bases separated the two germline ends. CDR3 loop: CSVFRQIGETQYF. The DNA for the CDR3 is TGCAGCGTTTTTCGACAGATCGGCGAGACCCAGTACTTC.

The chain uses TRBV5-4 and TRBJ2-5; weak D call: TRBD2 (6 bases). CDR3 length: 13 residues. The V end lost 4 bases, the J end lost 5 bases, and 12 bases lay between the germline ends. Germline lookup yields CDR1 SGHNT and CDR2 YYREEE (reference sequence). DNA for the CDR3: TGTGCCAGCAGCGGGGGGTTGACGGAGACCCAGTACTTC. It yields the protein CASSGGLTETQYF.

Turning to this clone: Other DNA sequences within the sample encode an identical CDR3. The gene calls are TRBV11-2 and TRBJ2-3; D uncertain. Trimming shortened V by 8 bases and J by 2 bases, and 5 bases separated the two germline ends. This CDR3 region has 11 residues. The germline CDR1 and CDR2 sequences are SGHAT and FQNNGV. The DNA of the CDR3 is TGTGCCAGCTCTCTCACAGATACGCAGTATTTT. This gives the protein CASSLTDTQYF. Together with reference TRBV11-2 and TRBJ2-3, the CDR3 gives the full variable domain: EAGVAQSPRYKIIEKRQSVAFWCNPISGHATLYWYQQILGQGPKLLIQFQNNGVVDDSQLPKDRFSAERLKGVDSTLKIQPAKLEDSAVYLCASSLTDTQYFGPGTRLTVL.

This clone has a handful of counts. The V gene is TRBV5-4, the J gene TRBJ1-2, with 8 bases identical to TRBD1. From germline, CDR1 is SGHNT and CDR2 YYREEE (reference sequence). The CDR3 has 15 residues. Losses at the gene ends were 3 bases for V and 5 bases for J; bases not matched to a gene: 9. Written as DNA, the CDR3 is TGTGCCAGCAGCTCCCTGGACAGGGATACGTATGGCTACACCTTC. This sequence encodes CASSSLDRDTYGYTF.

The chain carries TRBV19 and TRBJ2-7; the match to TRBD1 covers 9 bases. V was pared by 5 bases and J by 5 bases, with 10 bases of the junction left unmatched. The CDR3 has 15 amino acids. Germline loops: CDR1 LNHDA, CDR2 SQIVND (reference sequence). The CDR3 DNA reads TGTGCCAGTAGTGCAGGGACAGGGCGAAGGGACGAGCAGTACTTC. Residues: CASSAGTGRRDEQYF.